This T cell receptor (beta chain) was retrieved from a study of blood T cell repertoires in COVID-19. The overall study: The United States, Italy and Spain were the sources of the acute and convalescent COVID-19 samples.

With 1 base removed from V and 0 bases from J, the gap between germline ends came to 4 bases. The CDR3 has 15 amino acids. Germline V gene lookup returns CDR1 MNHEY and CDR2 SMNVEV (reference sequence). Resolution of symptoms, clearance, or two negative PCRs was present in recovered Cohort 3 donors. Sequenced by immunoSEQ multiplex PCR; TCRdb stores in-frame clones only, minus some. This sample has around 380,000 clones; 70% to 90% occur once, and the top ten carry approximately 1.2%. Source material: PBMCs or T cells enriched from blood (not recorded which). The TCR was taken from a man aged 25 to 45 who had recovered from COVID-19. The genes are TRBV27 and TRBJ1-6; D uncertain. The chain's CDR3 is CASSLWSSYNSPLHF. CDR3 bases: TGTGCCAGCAGTTTATGGAGCTCCTATAATTCACCCCTCCACTTT.